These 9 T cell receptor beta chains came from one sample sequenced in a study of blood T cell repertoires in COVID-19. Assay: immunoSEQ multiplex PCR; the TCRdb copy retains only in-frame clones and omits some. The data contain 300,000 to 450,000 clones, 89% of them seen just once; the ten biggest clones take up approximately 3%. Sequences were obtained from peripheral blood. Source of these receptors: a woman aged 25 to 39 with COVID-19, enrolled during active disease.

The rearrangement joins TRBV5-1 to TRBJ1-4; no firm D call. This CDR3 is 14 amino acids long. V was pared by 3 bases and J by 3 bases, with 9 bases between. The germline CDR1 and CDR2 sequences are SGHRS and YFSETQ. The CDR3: CASSSQRSNEKLFF. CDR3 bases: TGCGCCAGCAGCTCCCAGCGTTCTAATGAAAAACTGTTTTTT.

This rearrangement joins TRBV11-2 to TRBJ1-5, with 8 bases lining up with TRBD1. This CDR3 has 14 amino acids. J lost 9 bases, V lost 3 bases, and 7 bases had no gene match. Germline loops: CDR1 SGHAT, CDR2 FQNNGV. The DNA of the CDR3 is TGTGCCAGCAGCTTGGGGGACAGGAACATGCCCCAGCATTTT. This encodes CASSLGDRNMPQHF.

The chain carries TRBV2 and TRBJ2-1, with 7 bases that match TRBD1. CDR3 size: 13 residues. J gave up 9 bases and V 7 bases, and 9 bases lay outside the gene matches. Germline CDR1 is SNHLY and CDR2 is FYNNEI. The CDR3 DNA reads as TGTGCCAGCACCGTCTACAGGGGAACTGAGCAGTTCTTC. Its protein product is CASTVYRGTEQFF.

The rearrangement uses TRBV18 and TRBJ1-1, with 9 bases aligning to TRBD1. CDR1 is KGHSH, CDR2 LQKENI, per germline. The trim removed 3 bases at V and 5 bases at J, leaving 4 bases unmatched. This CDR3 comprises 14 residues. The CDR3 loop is CASSPADRGTEAFF. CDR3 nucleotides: TGTGCCAGCTCACCGGCGGACAGGGGTACTGAAGCTTTCTTT.

CDR3 loop: CASSFQGDSPLHF. The CDR3 DNA follows: TGTGCCAGCAGCTTCCAAGGGGATTCACCCCTCCACTTT. The chain couples TRBV7-9 to TRBJ1-6; TRBD1 might be the D (5 bases). Per the germline V gene, CDR1 is SEHNR and CDR2 is FQNEAQ (reference sequence). This CDR3 comprises 13 residues. Trimming removed 3 bases from V and 8 bases from J, with 8 bases in between.

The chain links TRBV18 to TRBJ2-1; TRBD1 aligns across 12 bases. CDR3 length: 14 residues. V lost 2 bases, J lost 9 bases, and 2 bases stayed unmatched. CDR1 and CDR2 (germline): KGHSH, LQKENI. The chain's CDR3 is CASSPGTGGGEQFF. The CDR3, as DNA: TGTGCCAGCTCACCAGGGACAGGGGGCGGTGAGCAGTTCTTC.

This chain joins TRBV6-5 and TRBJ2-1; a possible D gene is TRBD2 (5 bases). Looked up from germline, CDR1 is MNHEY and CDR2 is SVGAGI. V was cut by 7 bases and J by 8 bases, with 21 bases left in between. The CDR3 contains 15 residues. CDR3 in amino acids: CASTTSGSGFHEQFF. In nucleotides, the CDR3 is TGTGCCAGCACAACGTCGGGATCTGGTTTCCATGAGCAGTTCTTC.

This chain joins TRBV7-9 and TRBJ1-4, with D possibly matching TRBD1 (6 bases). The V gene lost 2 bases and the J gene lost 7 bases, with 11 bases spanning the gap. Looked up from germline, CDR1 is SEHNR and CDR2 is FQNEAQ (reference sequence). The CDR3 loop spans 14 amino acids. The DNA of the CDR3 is TGTGCCAGCAGCTTAAACAGGGCTGGTGAAAAACTGTTTTTT. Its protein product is CASSLNRAGEKLFF.

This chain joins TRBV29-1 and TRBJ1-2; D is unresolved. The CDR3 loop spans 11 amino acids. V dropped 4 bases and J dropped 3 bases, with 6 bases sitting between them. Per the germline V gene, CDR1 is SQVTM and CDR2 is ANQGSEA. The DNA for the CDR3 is TGCAGCGTTGGGGAGTACTATGGCTACACCTTC. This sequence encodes CSVGEYYGYTF.